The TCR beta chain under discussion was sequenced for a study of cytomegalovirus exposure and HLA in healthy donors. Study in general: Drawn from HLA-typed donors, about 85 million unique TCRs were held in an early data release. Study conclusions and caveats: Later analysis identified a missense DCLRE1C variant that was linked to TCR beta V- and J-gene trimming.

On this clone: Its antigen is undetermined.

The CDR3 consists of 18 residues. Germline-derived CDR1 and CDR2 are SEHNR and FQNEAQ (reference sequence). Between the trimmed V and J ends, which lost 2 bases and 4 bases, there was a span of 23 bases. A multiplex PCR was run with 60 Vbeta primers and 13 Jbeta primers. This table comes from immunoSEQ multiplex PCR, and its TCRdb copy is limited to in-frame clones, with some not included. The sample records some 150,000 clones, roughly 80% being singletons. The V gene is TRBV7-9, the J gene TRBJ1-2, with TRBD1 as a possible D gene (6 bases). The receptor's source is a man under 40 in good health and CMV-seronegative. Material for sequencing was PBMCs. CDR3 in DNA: TGTGCCAGCAGCTTATTCAGTGGAGTGGGGGACACCCTCTATGGCTACACCTTC. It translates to CASSLFSGVGDTLYGYTF.